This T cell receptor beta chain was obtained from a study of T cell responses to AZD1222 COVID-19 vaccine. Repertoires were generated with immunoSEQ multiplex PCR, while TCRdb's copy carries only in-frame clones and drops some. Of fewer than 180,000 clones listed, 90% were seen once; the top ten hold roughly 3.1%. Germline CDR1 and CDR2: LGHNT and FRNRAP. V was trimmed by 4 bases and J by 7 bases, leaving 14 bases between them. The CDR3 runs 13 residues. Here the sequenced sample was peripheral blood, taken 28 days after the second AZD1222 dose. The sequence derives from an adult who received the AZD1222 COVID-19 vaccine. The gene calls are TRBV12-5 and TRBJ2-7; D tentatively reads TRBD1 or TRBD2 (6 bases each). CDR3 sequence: CASGSPGAWEQYF. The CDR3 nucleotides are TGTGCTAGTGGTTCCCCGGGGGCTTGGGAGCAGTACTTC. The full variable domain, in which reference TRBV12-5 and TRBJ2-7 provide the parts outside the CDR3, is DARVTQTPRHKVTEMGQEVTMRCQPILGHNTVFWYRQTMMQGLELLAYFRNRAPLDDSGMPKDRFSAEMPDATLATLKIQPSEPRDSAVYFCASGSPGAWEQYFGPGTRLTVT.